The TCR beta chain described here comes from a study of patients with pleural tuberculosis. Each CDR3 protein is one row after TCRdb ran MiXCR on the reads. Found here are around 49,000 distinct CDR3 sequences, less than 9.5% of them singletons; the top ten hold about 16%. This clonotype was counted many times. The CDR3 is 15 residues long. With V trimmed by 0 bases and J by 10 bases, 5 bases remained unmatched. Germline V gene lookup returns CDR1 MNHNS and CDR2 SASEGT. This chain connects TRBV6-1 to TRBJ2-1, with 11 bases aligning to TRBD2. The receptor was derived from a human donor with pleural tuberculosis. The CDR3 loop is CASSEATSGSNEQFF. The CDR3 DNA is TGTGCCAGCAGTGAAGCAACTAGCGGGAGTAACGAGCAGTTCTTC.